This entry concerns a single TCR beta chain. Its antigen is currently unknown. This record belongs to a study of Ad26.COV2.S vaccination and SARS-CoV-2 variants. Whole-study findings and limits: Possible underestimation of total T cell responses by the TCR breadth and depth analyses was noted.

Measured with immunoSEQ multiplex PCR; TCRdb has only the in-frame clones, and not every one. The profile shows over 450,000 clones, 80% to 90% of them singletons. Trimming cost V 5 bases and J 7 bases, with 21 bases left between them. CDR1 is SGHTA, CDR2 FQGNSA, per germline. There are 16 residues in the CDR3. Described treatment: 15 to 20 received Ad26.COV2.S at low or high dose, single or two shots; 5 received placebo; per-sample allocation not given. Sampling occurred on day 63 after the first vaccine or placebo injection. Based in Boston, the donor was an adult of 18-55 years. This chain connects TRBV7-2 to TRBJ1-5; D is unresolved. The TCR was taken from a person aged 18-60 years who received the Ad26.COV2.S COVID-19 vaccine or a placebo. The input for sequencing was peripheral blood, taken in a trial of Ad26.COV2.S vaccine versus placebo. CDR3 protein: CASSPQLRLRRQPQHF. As DNA, the CDR3 is TGTGCCAGCAGCCCCCAACTTAGGTTAAGGAGGCAGCCCCAGCATTTT.